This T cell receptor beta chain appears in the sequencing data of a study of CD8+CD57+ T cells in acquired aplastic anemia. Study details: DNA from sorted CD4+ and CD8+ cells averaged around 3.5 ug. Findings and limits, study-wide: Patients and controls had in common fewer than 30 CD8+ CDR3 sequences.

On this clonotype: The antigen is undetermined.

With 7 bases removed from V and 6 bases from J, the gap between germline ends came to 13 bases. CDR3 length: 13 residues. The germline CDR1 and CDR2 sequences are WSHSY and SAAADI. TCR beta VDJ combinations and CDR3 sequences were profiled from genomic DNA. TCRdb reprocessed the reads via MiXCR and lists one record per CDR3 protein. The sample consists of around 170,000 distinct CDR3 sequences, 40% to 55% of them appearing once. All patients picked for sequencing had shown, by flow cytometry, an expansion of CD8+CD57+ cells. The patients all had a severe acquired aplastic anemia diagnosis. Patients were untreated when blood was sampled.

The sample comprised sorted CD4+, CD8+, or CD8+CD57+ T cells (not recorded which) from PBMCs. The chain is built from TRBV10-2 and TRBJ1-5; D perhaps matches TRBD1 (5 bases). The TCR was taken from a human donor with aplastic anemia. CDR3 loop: CASTPQRGQPQHF. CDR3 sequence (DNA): TGCGCCAGCACCCCCCAGAGGGGTCAGCCCCAGCATTTT.